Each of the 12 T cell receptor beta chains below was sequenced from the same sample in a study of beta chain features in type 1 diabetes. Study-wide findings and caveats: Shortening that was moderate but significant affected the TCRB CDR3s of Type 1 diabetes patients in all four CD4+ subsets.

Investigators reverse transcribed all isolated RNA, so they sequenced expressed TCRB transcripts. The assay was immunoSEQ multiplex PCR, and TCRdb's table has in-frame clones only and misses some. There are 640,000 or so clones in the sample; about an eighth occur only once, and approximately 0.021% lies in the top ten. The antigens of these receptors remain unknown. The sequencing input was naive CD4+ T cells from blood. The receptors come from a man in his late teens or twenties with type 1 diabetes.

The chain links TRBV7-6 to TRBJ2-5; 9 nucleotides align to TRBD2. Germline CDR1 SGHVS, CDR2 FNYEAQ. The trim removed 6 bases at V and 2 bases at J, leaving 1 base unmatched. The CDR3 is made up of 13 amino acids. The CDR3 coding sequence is TGTGCCAGCAGGCTAGCGGGGCAAGAGACCCAGTACTTC. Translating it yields CASRLAGQETQYF.

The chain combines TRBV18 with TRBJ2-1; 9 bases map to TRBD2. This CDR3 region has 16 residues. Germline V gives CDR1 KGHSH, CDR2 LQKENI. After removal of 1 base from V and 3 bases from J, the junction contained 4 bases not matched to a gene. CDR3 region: CASSPQTSGIYNEQFF. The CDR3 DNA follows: TGTGCCAGCTCACCACAGACTAGCGGAATCTACAATGAGCAGTTCTTC.

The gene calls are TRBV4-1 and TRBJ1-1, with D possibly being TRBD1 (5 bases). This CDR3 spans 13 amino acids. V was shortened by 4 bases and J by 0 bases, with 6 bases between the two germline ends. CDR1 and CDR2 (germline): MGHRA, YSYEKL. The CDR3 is CASSLTVNTEAFF. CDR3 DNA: TGCGCCAGCAGCCTGACAGTGAACACTGAAGCTTTCTTT.

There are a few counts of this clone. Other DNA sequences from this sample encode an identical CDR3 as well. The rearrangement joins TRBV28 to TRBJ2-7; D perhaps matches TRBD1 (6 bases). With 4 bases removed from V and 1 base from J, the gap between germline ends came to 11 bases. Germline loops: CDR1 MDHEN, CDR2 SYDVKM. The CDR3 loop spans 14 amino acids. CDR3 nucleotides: TGTGCCAGCAGTTCTCCCGGACAGTCCTACGAGCAGTACTTC. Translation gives CASSSPGQSYEQYF.

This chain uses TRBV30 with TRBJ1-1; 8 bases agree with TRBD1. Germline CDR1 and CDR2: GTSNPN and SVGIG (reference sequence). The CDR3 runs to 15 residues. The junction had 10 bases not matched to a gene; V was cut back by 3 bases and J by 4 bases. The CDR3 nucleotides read TGTGCCTGGAGGGAACAGGGGGGTCCGAGCACTGAAGCTTTCTTT. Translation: CAWREQGGPSTEAFF.

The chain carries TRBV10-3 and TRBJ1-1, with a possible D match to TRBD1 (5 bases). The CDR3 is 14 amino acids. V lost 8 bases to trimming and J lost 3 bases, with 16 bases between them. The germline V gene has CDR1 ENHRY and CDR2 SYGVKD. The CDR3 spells CAIARQTSDTEAFF. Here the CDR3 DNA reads TGTGCCATCGCCAGACAGACCTCGGACACTGAAGCTTTCTTT.

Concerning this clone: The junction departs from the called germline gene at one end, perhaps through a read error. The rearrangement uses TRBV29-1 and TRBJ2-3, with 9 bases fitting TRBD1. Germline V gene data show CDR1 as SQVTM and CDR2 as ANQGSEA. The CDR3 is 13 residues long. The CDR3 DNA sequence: TGCAGCTTTGACAGGGGGGTAGGAGATACGCAGTATTTT. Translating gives CSFDRGVGDTQYF.

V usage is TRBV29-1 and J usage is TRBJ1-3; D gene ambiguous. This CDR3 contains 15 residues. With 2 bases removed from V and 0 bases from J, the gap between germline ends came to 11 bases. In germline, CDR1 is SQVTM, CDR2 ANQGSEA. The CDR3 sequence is CSVEPDTSSGNTIYF. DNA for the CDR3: TGCAGCGTTGAACCAGACACGAGCTCTGGAAACACCATATATTTT.

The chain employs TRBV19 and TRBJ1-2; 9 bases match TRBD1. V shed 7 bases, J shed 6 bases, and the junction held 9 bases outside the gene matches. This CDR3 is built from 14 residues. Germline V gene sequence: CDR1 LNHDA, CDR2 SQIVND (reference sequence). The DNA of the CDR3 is TGTGCCAGTATTGCACAGGGGGCTATGGATGGCTACACCTTC. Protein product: CASIAQGAMDGYTF. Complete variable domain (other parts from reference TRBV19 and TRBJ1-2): DGGITQSPKYLFRKEGQNVTLSCEQNLNHDAMYWYRQDPGQGLRLIYYSQIVNDFQKGDIAEGYSVSREKKESFPLTVTSAQKNPTAFYLCASIAQGAMDGYTFGSGTRLTVV.

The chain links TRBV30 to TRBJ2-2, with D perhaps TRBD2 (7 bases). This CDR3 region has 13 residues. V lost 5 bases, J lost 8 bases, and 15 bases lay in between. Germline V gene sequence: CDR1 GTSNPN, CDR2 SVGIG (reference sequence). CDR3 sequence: CAWYSRGGGELFF. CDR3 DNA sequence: TGTGCCTGGTACAGCAGGGGAGGGGGGGAGCTGTTTTTT.

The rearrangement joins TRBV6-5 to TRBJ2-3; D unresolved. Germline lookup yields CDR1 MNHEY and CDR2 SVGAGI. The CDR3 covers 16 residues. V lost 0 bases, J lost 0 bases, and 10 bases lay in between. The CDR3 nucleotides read TGTGCCAGCAGTTACTCGAGACGCCGGAGCACAGATACGCAGTATTTT. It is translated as CASSYSRRRSTDTQYF.

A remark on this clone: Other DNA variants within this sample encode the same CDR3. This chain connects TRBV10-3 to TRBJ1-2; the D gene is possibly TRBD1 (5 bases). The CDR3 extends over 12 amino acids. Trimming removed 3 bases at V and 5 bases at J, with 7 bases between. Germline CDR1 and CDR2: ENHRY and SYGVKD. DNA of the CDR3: TGTGCCATCAGTGAAACAGGATATGGCTACACCTTC. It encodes CAISETGYGYTF.